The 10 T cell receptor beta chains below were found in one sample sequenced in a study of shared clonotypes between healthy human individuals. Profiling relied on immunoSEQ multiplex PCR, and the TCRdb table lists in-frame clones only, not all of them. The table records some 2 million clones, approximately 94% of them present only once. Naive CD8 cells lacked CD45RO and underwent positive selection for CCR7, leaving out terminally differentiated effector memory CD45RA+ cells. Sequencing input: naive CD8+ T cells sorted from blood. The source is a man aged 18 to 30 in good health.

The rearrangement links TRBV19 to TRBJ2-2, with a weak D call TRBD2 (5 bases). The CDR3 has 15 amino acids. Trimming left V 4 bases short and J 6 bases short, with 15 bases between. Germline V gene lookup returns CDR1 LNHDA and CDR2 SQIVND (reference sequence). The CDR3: CASSSGLVIPGELFF. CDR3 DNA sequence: TGTGCCAGTAGTAGCGGGCTCGTGATCCCCGGGGAGCTGTTTTTT.

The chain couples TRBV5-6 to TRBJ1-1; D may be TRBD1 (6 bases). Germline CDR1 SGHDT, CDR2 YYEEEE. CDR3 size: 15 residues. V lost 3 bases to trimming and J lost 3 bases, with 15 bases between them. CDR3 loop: CASSWMGAGDTEAFF. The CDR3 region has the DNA TGTGCCAGCAGCTGGATGGGGGCCGGGGACACTGAAGCTTTCTTT.

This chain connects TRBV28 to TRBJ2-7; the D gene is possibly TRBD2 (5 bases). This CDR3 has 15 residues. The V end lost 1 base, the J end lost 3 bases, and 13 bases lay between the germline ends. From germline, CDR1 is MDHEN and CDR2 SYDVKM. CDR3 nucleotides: TGTGCCAGCAGTTTATCTGACCTAGGAGGCTACGAGCAGTACTTC. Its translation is CASSLSDLGGYEQYF.

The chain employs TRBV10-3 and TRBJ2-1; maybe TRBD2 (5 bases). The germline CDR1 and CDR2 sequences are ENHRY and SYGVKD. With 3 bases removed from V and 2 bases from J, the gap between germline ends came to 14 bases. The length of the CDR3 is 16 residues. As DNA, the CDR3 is TGTGCCATCAGTGATTCCTCCGTGGGAGCCTACAATGAGCAGTTCTTC. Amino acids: CAISDSSVGAYNEQFF.

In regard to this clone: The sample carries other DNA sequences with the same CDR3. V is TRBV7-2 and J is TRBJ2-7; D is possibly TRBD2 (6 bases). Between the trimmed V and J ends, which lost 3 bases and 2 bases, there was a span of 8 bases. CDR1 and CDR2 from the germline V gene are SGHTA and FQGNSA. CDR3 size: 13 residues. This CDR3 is CASSFGGTYEQYF. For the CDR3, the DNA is TGTGCCAGCAGCTTTGGGGGGACCTACGAGCAGTACTTC.

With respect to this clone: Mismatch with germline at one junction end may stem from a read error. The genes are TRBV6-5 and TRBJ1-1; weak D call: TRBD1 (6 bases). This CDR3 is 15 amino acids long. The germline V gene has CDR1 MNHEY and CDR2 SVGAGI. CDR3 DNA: TGTGCCAGCAGTTATAGGGGGGTCATGAAGACTGAAGCTTTCTTT. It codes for CASSYRGVMKTEAFF.

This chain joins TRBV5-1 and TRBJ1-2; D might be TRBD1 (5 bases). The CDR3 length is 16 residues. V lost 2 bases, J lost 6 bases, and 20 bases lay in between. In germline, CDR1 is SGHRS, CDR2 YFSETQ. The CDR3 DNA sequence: TGCGCCAGCAGCTTAGACAGACAAATCACCACAGATGGCTACACCTTC. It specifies CASSLDRQITTDGYTF.

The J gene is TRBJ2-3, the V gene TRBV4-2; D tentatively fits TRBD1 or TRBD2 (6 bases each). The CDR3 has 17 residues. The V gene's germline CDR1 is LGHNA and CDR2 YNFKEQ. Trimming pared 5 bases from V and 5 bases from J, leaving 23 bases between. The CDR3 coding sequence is TGTGCCAGCAGCACTACTACGGAGGGGGGCCGTAAAGATACGCAGTATTTT. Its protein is CASSTTTEGGRKDTQYF.

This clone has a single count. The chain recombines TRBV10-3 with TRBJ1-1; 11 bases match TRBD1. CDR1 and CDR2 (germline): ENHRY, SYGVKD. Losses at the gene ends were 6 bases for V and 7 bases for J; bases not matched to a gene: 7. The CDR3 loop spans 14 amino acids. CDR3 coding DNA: TGTGCCATCAGGGGGGACAGGGGGAGAAATGAAGCTTTCTTT. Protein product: CAIRGDRGRNEAFF.

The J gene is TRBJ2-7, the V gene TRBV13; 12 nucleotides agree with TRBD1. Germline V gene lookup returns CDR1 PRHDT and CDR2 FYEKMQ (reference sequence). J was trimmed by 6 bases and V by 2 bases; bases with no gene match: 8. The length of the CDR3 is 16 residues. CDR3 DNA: TGTGCCAGCAGCTTACACCGGGACAGGGGGCTCGGCGAGCAGTACTTC. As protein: CASSLHRDRGLGEQYF. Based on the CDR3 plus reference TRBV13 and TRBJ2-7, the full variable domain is AAGVIQSPRHLIKEKRETATLKCYPIPRHDTVYWYQQGPGQDPQFLISFYEKMQSDKGSIPDRFSAQQFSDYHSELNMSSLELGDSALYFCASSLHRDRGLGEQYFGPGTRLTVT.